This TCR beta chain was observed in a study of blood T cell repertoires in COVID-19 (TCRdb year 2020). Regarding the study in general: Samples covering the acute and convalescent phases of COVID-19 were provided by collaborators in the United States, Italy and Spain. The prospective study material was composed of cDNA or gDNA derived from T cells, B-cell-depleted T cells, or PBMCs. The dataset comprised deeply sampled blood TCRbeta repertoires from subjects exposed to, actively infected with, or recovered from COVID-19. The repertoires were released in a freely available public database intended as a resource for research on the immune response to SARS-CoV-2. The samples were drawn from the first 160 participants of the ongoing ImmuneRACE study and from over 950 subjects provided by 6 global collaborators. The sample metadata nearly always contained a de-identified subject ID, COVID-19 status, age in years and sex. HLA class I and class II types, where available, came from metadata supplied by the sample provider rather than from assay-based typing.

Collaborating institutions collected whole blood in K2EDTA tubes following their own protocols. For TCRbeta analysis, collaborators shipped samples as frozen whole blood, isolated PBMCs, or DNA extracted from either of those sample types. To note about this clone: Its antigen is still unknown. No base quality information exists; no much larger clone differs at one position.

TCRbeta CDR3 regions were amplified from genomic DNA using the immunoSEQ Assay, a bias-controlled multiplex PCR. The paper's data handling went like this. The number of nucleated cells in each sample was estimated from the amplification of reference gene primers within the assay. To quantify the absolute abundance of each unique TCRbeta CDR3 rearrangement, sequence reads were collapsed and filtered. Productive Simpson clonality was computed per sample as the square root of Simpson's diversity index over productive rearrangements. TCRdb obtained this table from immuneACCESS and retained in-frame rearrangements with V and J assigned. These tables miss some clones; where compared with another copy, unresolved V genes account for less than half of the shortfall, and the remainder is unexplained. The V and J calls and clone size come from that table; D and trimming were worked out from the DNA. The sample includes approximately 37,000 clones, with around 87% observed a single time. The ten largest clonotypes hold approximately 20% of the sample.

On the study overall, not on this receptor specifically: The amount of clinical and demographic metadata varied by source and participant and was provided uncurated.

The germline V gene specifies SGHDN as CDR1 and FVKESK as CDR2. Trimming costs V 3 bases and J 6 bases, and their ends lie 10 bases apart. Including cysteine and phenylalanine, the CDR3 has 13 amino acids. Left in the record is the CDR3 DNA by itself, 39 bases read in frame from the first base. The chain links TRBV14 with TRBJ2-3, and TRBD1 may be the D gene, going by 5 matching bases. The origin of this receptor is a middle-aged man in a cohort sampled during active COVID-19. The specimen sequenced was peripheral blood. The CDR3 corresponds to CASSHDSPDTQYF. The sequence in DNA is TGTGCCAGCAGCCACGACAGTCCTGATACGCAGTATTTT.